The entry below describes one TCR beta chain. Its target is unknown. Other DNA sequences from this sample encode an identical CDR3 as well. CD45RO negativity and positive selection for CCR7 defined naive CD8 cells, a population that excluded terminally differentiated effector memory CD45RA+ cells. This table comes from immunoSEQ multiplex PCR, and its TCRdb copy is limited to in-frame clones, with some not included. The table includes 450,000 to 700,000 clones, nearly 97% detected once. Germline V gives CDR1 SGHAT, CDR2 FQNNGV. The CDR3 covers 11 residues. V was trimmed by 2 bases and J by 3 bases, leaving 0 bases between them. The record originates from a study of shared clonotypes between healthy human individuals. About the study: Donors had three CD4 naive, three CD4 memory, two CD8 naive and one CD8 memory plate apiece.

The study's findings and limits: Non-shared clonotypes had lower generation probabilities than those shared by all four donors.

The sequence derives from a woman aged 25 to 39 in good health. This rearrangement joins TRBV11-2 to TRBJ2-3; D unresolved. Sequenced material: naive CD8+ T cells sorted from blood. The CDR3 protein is CASSLTDTQYF. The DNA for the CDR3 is TGTGCCAGCAGCTTAACAGATACGCAGTATTTT.